These 8 T cell receptor beta chains came from one sample sequenced in a study of regulatory T cells in long-lasting Graves disease. Researchers made TCR beta libraries by using iRepertoire HTBI primers and running Arm-PCR on CDR3 regions. TCRdb re-analysed the multiplex PCR reads in MiXCR, keeping a single row per CDR3 protein. Of roughly 500,000 distinct CDR3 sequences in the sample, approximately 23% were seen once. Time point defined: persistent/refractory GD, antithyroid drugs over 5 years with positive TRAb. PBMCs were the source of the RNA used for TCR sequencing. This sample comprised peripheral blood mononuclear cells (PBMCs), obtained when the disease was refractory, from a patient treated with antithyroid drugs. The source of these receptors is a female donor with Graves disease.

This sequence joins TRBV7-3 and TRBJ2-5; no clear D. Trimming shortened V by 1 base and J by 2 bases, and 5 bases separated the two germline ends. The CDR3 runs 13 residues. Germline CDR1 and CDR2: SGHTA and FQGTGA. CDR3 coding DNA: TGTGCCAGCAGCTTAAACCCACAAGAGACCCAGTACTTC. This codes for CASSLNPQETQYF.

In its sample, this clonotype was seen a few times. This chain connects TRBV6-2 or TRBV6-3 to TRBJ2-2; 7 bases map to TRBD2. V gave up 4 bases and J gave up 7 bases; unmatched junction bases: 12. The CDR3 spans 16 residues. The germline CDR1 and CDR2 sequences are MNHEY and SVGEGT. In DNA, the CDR3 is TGTGCCAGCAGTTCATCTGGTCTAGCGGAGGTCGGGGAGCTGTTTTTT. Protein product: CASSSSGLAEVGELFF.

The J gene is TRBJ2-7, the V gene TRBV27; the match to TRBD2 covers 14 bases. Germline values: CDR1 MNHEY, CDR2 SMNVEV (reference sequence). V lost 3 bases, J lost 2 bases, and 3 bases stayed unmatched. The CDR3 is made up of 16 amino acids. In nucleotides, the CDR3 is TGTGCCAGCAGTTTCTTGGGACTAGCGGGGGCCTACGAGCAGTACTTC. Translated: CASSFLGLAGAYEQYF.

V and J are TRBV4-3 and TRBJ1-1; D gene uncertain. This CDR3 spans 14 amino acids. Looked up from germline, CDR1 is LGHNA and CDR2 is YSLEER. The germline V and J ends were trimmed by 0 bases and 6 bases, with 11 bases remaining between them. The CDR3 sequence is CASSQDRVAAEAFF. CDR3 coding DNA: TGCGCCAGCAGCCAAGATCGCGTGGCAGCTGAAGCTTTCTTT.

This clonotype was detected ten times or more. CDR3 DNA sequence: TGTGCCAGCCGACTAGCGGGAGAAGAGACCCAGTACTTC. This codes for CASRLAGEETQYF. The V call is TRBV12-3 or TRBV12-4, the J call TRBJ2-5; 12 bases are a match to TRBD2. CDR3 size: 13 residues. V shed 8 bases, J shed 3 bases, and the junction held 1 base outside the gene matches.

This clonotype was recorded many times. The rearrangement joins TRBV6-5 to TRBJ2-2; D might be TRBD1 (6 bases). The ends were cut back, 2 bases at V and 3 bases at J, with 10 bases in the middle. Looked up from germline, CDR1 is MNHEY and CDR2 is SVGAGI. The CDR3 length is 15 residues. The CDR3 reads CASSYTGYDTGELFF. Written as DNA, the CDR3 is TGTGCCAGCAGTTACACAGGGTACGACACCGGGGAGCTGTTTTTT.

This clonotype was counted at least ten times. The chain is built from TRBV28 and TRBJ1-1, with no clear D. This CDR3 spans 12 amino acids. V lost 2 bases, J lost 5 bases, and 6 bases lay in between. Germline values: CDR1 MDHEN, CDR2 SYDVKM. The CDR3 coding sequence is TGTGCCAGCAGTTTACGGCGGACTGAAGCTTTCTTT. Translated: CASSLRRTEAFF.

This clonotype appeared many times. This chain links TRBV12-3 or TRBV12-4 with TRBJ2-2; the match to TRBD1 covers 7 bases. The CDR3 covers 15 residues. The V and J ends lost 7 bases and 3 bases, in that order; junction bases with no gene match: 8. The CDR3 nucleotides read TGTGCCAGCACCCTCCGGGACAGACACACCGGGGAGCTGTTTTTT. It encodes CASTLRDRHTGELFF.